This T cell receptor beta chain emerged from a study of T cell responses to AZD1222 COVID-19 vaccine (dated by TCRdb to 2020 to 2022). Turning to the overall study: Because spike-specific TCR depth and breadth did not differ between the two schedules, AZD1222 recipients who got a second dose at roughly 4 weeks were pooled with those who got a second dose at roughly 12 weeks. Trial participants were enrolled into age subgroups of 18-55, 56-69 and 70-plus years, which contained 148, 28 and 57 TCR-sequenced participants, respectively. TCR sequencing was performed for some 250 trial participants, of whom 200 to 210 were given two doses of AZD1222 and approximately 25 were given two doses of MenACWY control vaccine. Overall study outcomes, separate from this receptor: Because no day 14 peak-response samples were available, repertoires were characterized only after the peak T cell response. After two AZD1222 doses, both the breadth and the depth of spike-specific TCRs were significantly higher than at day 0 and than in MenACWY recipients. The 56-69-year group was small, and its depth increase did not reach significance, likely because of low power. Participants were mostly white British, with more females than males. The authors suggested clonal diversity may have been underestimated. Epitopes outside the regions mutated in the B.1.351 and B.1.1.7 variants were reportedly recognized by nearly half of the unique spike-specific TCRs. Conclusions about previously exposed vaccinees are limited, since just six AZD1222 recipients were seropositive for SARS-CoV-2 at baseline. Vaccine-associated CD4 TCRs spanned the whole spike protein, with dominant responses in regions 160-218 and 743-854.

Interpreted using the paper, the time point label stands for: baseline before first vaccination. Vaccinee samples came from UK trials COV001 and COV002, including a single-blind randomized controlled phase 2/3 trial of AZD1222 (ChAdOx1 nCoV-19) in healthy adults. Trial participant PBMC samples were collected at day 0 and day 28 after the second dose for TCRbeta chain sequencing. Germline trimming amounts to 5 bases on V and 9 bases on J, with 12 as the count of junction bases outside the gene matches. CDR1 and CDR2, per the germline V gene, are SGHNT and YENEEA. The CDR3, from cysteine to phenylalanine, totals 15 residues. Kept here is only the CDR3 DNA, which spans 45 bases and is read in frame from base 1. On this clone: Its binding antigen is unknown. No quality values exist for individual bases; no much larger clone is one base distant.

The CDR3 regions of human TCRbeta chains were analyzed by immunosequencing. The study's processing was this. TCRs in the repertoires were matched against a reference library of SARS-CoV-2-specific TCRs that had been generated with the MIRA antigen-specificity platform. Breadth meant the fraction of unique TCRs that were SARS-CoV-2-associated, whereas depth meant the fraction of total T cells that were SARS-CoV-2-associated. Each spike-specific TCR was assigned to its reactive spike region and to a CD4 or CD8 class using the MIRA data. Log10-transformed breadth and depth values were compared by one-way ANOVA with Sidak's multiple comparisons tests. TCRdb retrieved this table from immuneACCESS and kept in-frame rearrangements only. Not all clones are present; in checked studies, unresolved V genes account for under half, and no reason is known for the remainder. That table is the source of V, J and clone size, and D and trimming were worked out from the DNA. This sample holds some 100,000 clones; approximately 90% were observed only once. The ten top clones hold around 10% of the sample.

Rearrangement joined TRBV11-3 to TRBJ2-1, with TRBD2 matching 8 junction bases. The material was peripheral blood, obtained on day 0 of AZD1222 vaccination. This clonotype was sampled from an adult in good health. The nucleotide sequence is TGTGCCAGCAGCCCCGGAGGTCGGGAGGGCACTGAGCAGTTCTTC. This sequence encodes CASSPGGREGTEQFF.